These 3 T cell receptor beta chains were all obtained from the same sample, sequenced in a study of OX40 agonist ivuxolimab in advanced cancers. The data were produced by immunoSEQ multiplex PCR, yet TCRdb's version contains in-frame clones alone and is incomplete. The sample lists 35,000 to 45,000 clones; roughly 84% were seen once. The source material was CD4+ or CD8+ T cells sorted from blood, sampled in a trial of the OX40 agonist ivuxolimab. These receptors originate from an adult with an advanced solid tumor such as melanoma, head and neck, liver or kidney cancer.

The chain links TRBV27 to TRBJ1-5; D is perhaps TRBD1 (5 bases). V lost 0 bases and J 3 bases, leaving 9 bases between the germline ends. Germline V gene data show CDR1 as MNHEY and CDR2 as SMNVEV (reference sequence). The CDR3 loop spans 15 amino acids. CDR3 protein: CASSLSGTLNQPQHF. The CDR3 DNA follows: TGTGCCAGCAGTTTATCCGGGACCCTCAATCAGCCCCAGCATTTT.

This chain's CDR3 is CASSVGTDTQYF. DNA of the CDR3: TGTGCCAGCAGCGTCGGCACAGATACGCAGTATTTT. The genes are TRBV9 and TRBJ2-3; unclear D gene. This CDR3 is 12 amino acids long. The germline gives CDR1 SGDLS, CDR2 YYNGEE. Trimming shortened V by 2 bases and J by 1 base, and 2 bases separated the two germline ends.

The V call is TRBV6-1, the J call TRBJ2-7; maybe TRBD2 (5 bases). V lost 5 bases to trimming and J lost 3 bases, with 11 bases between them. The V gene's germline CDR1 is MNHNS and CDR2 SASEGT. The CDR3 contains 13 residues. The CDR3 DNA is TGTGCCAGCAGTTTCTCACGGGACTACGAGCAGTACTTC. Translated, it gives CASSFSRDYEQYF.